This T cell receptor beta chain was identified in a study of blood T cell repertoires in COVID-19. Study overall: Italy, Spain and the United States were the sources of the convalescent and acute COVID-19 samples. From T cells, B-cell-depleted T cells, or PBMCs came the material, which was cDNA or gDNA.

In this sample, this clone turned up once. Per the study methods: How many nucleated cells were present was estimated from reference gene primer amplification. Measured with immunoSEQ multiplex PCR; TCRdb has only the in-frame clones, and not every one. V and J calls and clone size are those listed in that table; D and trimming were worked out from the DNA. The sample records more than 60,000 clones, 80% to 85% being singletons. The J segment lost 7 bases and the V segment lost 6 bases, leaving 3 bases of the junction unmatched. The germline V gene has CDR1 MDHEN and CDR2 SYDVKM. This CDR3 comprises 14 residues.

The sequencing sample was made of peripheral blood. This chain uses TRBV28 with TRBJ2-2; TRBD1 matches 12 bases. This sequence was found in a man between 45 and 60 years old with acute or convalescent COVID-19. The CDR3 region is CASRGTGGHGELFF. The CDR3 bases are TGTGCCAGCAGGGGGACAGGGGGCCACGGGGAGCTGTTTTTT.